This entry lists 12 T cell receptor beta chains sequenced from one sample in a study of cytomegalovirus exposure and HLA in healthy donors. Amplification used 60 Vbeta primers and 13 Jbeta primers. Profiled with immunoSEQ multiplex PCR; TCRdb holds only in-frame clones, not every one. The sample includes approximately 190,000 clones, 81% seen only once; the top ten take 3.8%. The sample consisted of PBMCs. These TCRs come from a man aged 45-65 years in good health and CMV-seronegative.

The CDR3 is CASSSQNTEAFF. The DNA of the CDR3 is TGTGCCAGCAGCTCACAGAACACTGAAGCTTTCTTT. The chain recombines TRBV7-9 with TRBJ1-1; D unresolved. Between the trimmed V and J ends, which lost 4 bases and 1 base, there was a span of 4 bases. The CDR3 has 12 residues. Looked up from germline, CDR1 is SEHNR and CDR2 is FQNEAQ (reference sequence).

This clone turned up a few times. The chain links TRBV18 to TRBJ1-1, with D possibly TRBD1 on 5 matching bases. This CDR3 region has 15 residues. Deletions cut 3 bases from V and 5 bases from J, with 16 bases between. The germline gives CDR1 KGHSH, CDR2 LQKENI. DNA for the CDR3: TGTGCCAGCTCACCGAGACAGCATGGGGGGACTGAAGCTTTCTTT. This sequence encodes CASSPRQHGGTEAFF. Looking up the rest from reference TRBV18 and TRBJ1-1 gives the full variable domain: NAGVMQNPRHLVRRRGQEARLRCSPMKGHSHVYWYRQLPEEGLKFMVYLQKENIIDESGMPKERFSAEFPKEGPSILRIQQVVRGDSAAYFCASSPRQHGGTEAFFGQGTRLTVV.

The chain joins TRBV6-6 to TRBJ1-2; D is unresolved. Per the germline V gene, CDR1 is MNHNY and CDR2 is SVGAGI (reference sequence). Trimming shortened V by 6 bases and J by 4 bases, and 18 bases separated the two germline ends. CDR3 size: 15 residues. CDR3 amino acids: CASSPSKATAYGYTF. The CDR3 DNA is TGTGCCAGCAGCCCTTCCAAAGCGACGGCCTATGGCTACACCTTC.

The chain uses TRBV5-6 and TRBJ2-1; a weak D match, TRBD2 (6 bases). V was clipped by 3 bases and J by 6 bases, with 16 bases between them. Germline CDR1 reads SGHDT; CDR2 reads YYEEEE. The CDR3 contains 15 residues. Here the CDR3 DNA reads TGTGCCAGCAGCTCAGGAGGGTTGGGGGGCAATGAGCAGTTCTTC. Amino acid sequence: CASSSGGLGGNEQFF. Looking up the rest from reference TRBV5-6 and TRBJ2-1 gives the full variable domain: DAGVTQSPTHLIKTRGQQVTLRCSPKSGHDTVSWYQQALGQGPQFIFQYYEEEERQRGNFPDRFSGHQFPNYSSELNVNALLLGDSALYLCASSSGGLGGNEQFFGPGTRLTVL.

The chain joins TRBV27 to TRBJ2-2, with D possibly TRBD2 on 6 matching bases. CDR1 and CDR2 (germline): MNHEY, SMNVEV (reference sequence). This CDR3 has 12 residues. V lost 7 bases and J lost 6, with 9 bases in between. The CDR3 coding sequence is TGTGCCAGCATCGCGGGATCCGGGGAGCTGTTTTTT. Translating gives CASIAGSGELFF.

The chain carries TRBV19 and TRBJ1-3; D is possibly TRBD1 (6 bases). The germline gives CDR1 LNHDA, CDR2 SQIVND (reference sequence). The CDR3 is 16 amino acids. Trimming pared 10 bases from V and 2 bases from J, leaving 21 bases between. CDR3 region: CATSAGPTGTGNTIYF. In nucleotides, the CDR3 is TGTGCCACCTCAGCAGGGCCGACAGGCACTGGAAACACCATATATTTT.

The chain couples TRBV6-5 to TRBJ2-2; D is possibly TRBD1 (6 bases). CDR1 is MNHEY and CDR2 is SVGAGI in the germline V gene. This CDR3 is built from 15 residues. Trimming took off 5 bases at V and 4 bases at J, with 14 bases between the two ends. CDR3 DNA: TGTGCCAGCAGTCTCGACAGGTTTAGCACCGGGGAGCTGTTTTTT. Protein: CASSLDRFSTGELFF.

V is TRBV9 and J is TRBJ2-5; D remains unclear. The CDR3 covers 13 residues. Germline lookup yields CDR1 SGDLS and CDR2 YYNGEE. Trimming removed 0 bases at V and 1 base at J, with 4 bases between. The CDR3 region has the DNA TGTGCCAGCAGCGTAGACAGCCAAGAGACCCAGTACTTC. Translating it yields CASSVDSQETQYF.

The chain links TRBV5-6 to TRBJ2-7; TRBD1 agrees at 7 bases. The V segment lost 0 bases and the J segment 2 bases; nucleotides outside the gene matches: 11. The germline CDR1 and CDR2 sequences are SGHDT and YYEEEE. CDR3 length: 17 amino acids. The CDR3 sequence: CASSLESGQVLPYEQYF. As DNA, the CDR3 is TGTGCCAGCAGCTTGGAATCCGGACAGGTTCTTCCCTACGAGCAGTACTTC.

This clone was counted once. The chain joins TRBV29-1 to TRBJ1-1; possibly TRBD1 for D (5 bases). V was pared by 5 bases and J by 1 base, with 8 bases between. The CDR3 is made up of 12 amino acids. Germline V gene sequence: CDR1 SQVTM, CDR2 ANQGSEA. The CDR3 bases are TGCAGCGTTTCGACAGCGAACACTGAAGCTTTCTTT. It codes for CSVSTANTEAFF.

The chain has TRBV4-2 and TRBJ2-1; 12 bases agree with TRBD2. Germline V gene data show CDR1 as LGHNA and CDR2 as YNFKEQ. This CDR3 contains 16 residues. Unmatched junction bases numbered 3, after V lost 1 base and J lost 5 bases. The CDR3 DNA follows: TGTGCCAGCAGCCAAGCTAGCGGGGGGGGAAACAATGAGCAGTTCTTC. It codes for CASSQASGGGNNEQFF.

V gene TRBV5-4 combines with J gene TRBJ2-7, with a tentative D call TRBD2 (6 bases). Germline V lookup: CDR1 SGHNT, CDR2 YYREEE (reference sequence). The CDR3 runs to 13 residues. Trimming removed 5 bases at V and 2 bases at J, with 11 bases between. The CDR3 nucleotides read TGTGCCAGCAGGCGGGACTCTACCTACGAGCAGTACTTC. This gives the protein CASRRDSTYEQYF.